Below, one T cell receptor (beta chain) is given with its context. The antigen is not known. These data originate in a study of cytomegalovirus exposure and HLA in healthy donors. Study outcomes and limitations: A link between a missense DCLRE1C variant and TCR beta V- and J-gene trimming emerged from a later analysis. High sensitivity and specificity were reportedly achieved when the classifier diagnosed cytomegalovirus status. It was assumed in the presence/absence analyses that sequencing depth was roughly uniform across donors.

Per the germline V gene, CDR1 is MDHEN and CDR2 is SYDVKM. Trimming cost V 2 bases and J 11 bases, with 15 bases left between them. The CDR3 is made up of 13 amino acids. Use of 60 Vbeta and 13 Jbeta primers characterized the PCR. Libraries were prepared by immunoSEQ multiplex PCR; TCRdb keeps only in-frame clonotypes and omits some of them. The sample includes 150,000 to 200,000 clones, more than 65% of them seen just once. This TCR derives from a female donor in good health and CMV-seronegative. Sequenced sample: PBMCs. This chain uses TRBV28 with TRBJ1-1; D not resolved. This CDR3 reads CASSLGDPLSAFF. For the CDR3, the DNA is TGTGCCAGCAGTTTAGGAGACCCCTTGTCGGCTTTCTTT.